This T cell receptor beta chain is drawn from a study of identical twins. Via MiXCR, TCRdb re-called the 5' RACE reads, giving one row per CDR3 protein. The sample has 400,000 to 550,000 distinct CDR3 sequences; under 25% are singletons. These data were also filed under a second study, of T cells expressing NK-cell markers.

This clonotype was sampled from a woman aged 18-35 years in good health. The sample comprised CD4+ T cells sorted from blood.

CDR3 sequence (DNA): TGTGCCAGCAGCATCCGGGTGGCGGGAGGGCGGAGTGACCAGTTCTTC. Its translation: CASSIRVAGGRSDQFF. The rearrangement joins TRBV7-2 to TRBJ2-1; 9 bases align to TRBD2. The germline CDR1 and CDR2 sequences are SGHTA and FQGNSA. V trimming: 5 bases; J trimming: 13 bases; junction bases outside the gene matches: 18. The CDR3 is 16 amino acids.